The 24 T cell receptor beta chains below all came from one sample that was sequenced in a study of blood T cell repertoires in COVID-19. Using immunoSEQ multiplex PCR, the repertoire was profiled, and TCRdb retains in-frame clones only, with some absent. The repertoire holds 250,000 to 350,000 clones, with roughly 90% as singletons. Specimen: peripheral blood. All receptors derive from a woman aged 25 to 39 with active or convalescent COVID-19.

About this clone: Other DNA sequences in the sample encode the same CDR3. The genes are TRBV20-1 and TRBJ2-3; 9 bases agree with TRBD2. V gave up 3 bases and J gave up 3 bases; unmatched junction bases: 4. The CDR3 contains 14 residues. In germline, CDR1 is DFQATT, CDR2 SNEGSKA (reference sequence). Here the CDR3 reads CSASRLAGTDTQYF. In DNA, the CDR3 is TGCAGTGCTAGTAGGCTAGCGGGAACAGATACGCAGTATTTT.

This sequence joins TRBV5-4 and TRBJ2-3, with 9 bases that match TRBD2. Trimming cost V 3 bases and J 4 bases; bases outside gene matches: 6. The CDR3 covers 15 residues. Looked up from germline, CDR1 is SGHNT and CDR2 is YYREEE (reference sequence). In nucleotides, the CDR3 is TGTGCCAGCAGCTCGCTAGCGGGGTCATCAGATACGCAGTATTTT. It encodes CASSSLAGSSDTQYF. Using reference TRBV5-4 and TRBJ2-3 for the parts outside the CDR3, the full variable domain is ETGVTQSPTHLIKTRGQQVTLRCSSQSGHNTVSWYQQALGQGPQFIFQYYREEENGRGNFPPRFSGLQFPNYSSELNVNALELDDSALYLCASSSLAGSSDTQYFGPGTRLTVL.

The rearrangement joins TRBV19 to TRBJ1-2, with D maybe TRBD1 (6 bases). The CDR3 consists of 15 residues. V lost 4 bases and J lost 4, with 16 bases in between. Germline V gene data show CDR1 as LNHDA and CDR2 as SQIVND (reference sequence). The CDR3 bases are TGTGCCAGTAGTAGCTACCGACAGGTGGGCTATGGCTACACCTTC. Translated: CASSSYRQVGYGYTF.

The chain carries TRBV18 and TRBJ2-3; possibly TRBD1 for D (6 bases). CDR3 length equals 14 residues. The germline V and J ends were trimmed by 8 bases and 3 bases, with 15 bases remaining between them. Germline values: CDR1 KGHSH, CDR2 LQKENI. The CDR3 sequence: CASTRSGETDTQYF. CDR3 coding DNA: TGTGCCAGCACAAGGTCAGGGGAAACAGATACGCAGTATTTT.

The chain uses TRBV11-2 and TRBJ1-5; 7 nucleotides match TRBD1. The CDR3 has 15 amino acids. The V and J ends lost 4 bases and 4 bases, in that order; junction bases with no gene match: 7. Looked up from germline, CDR1 is SGHAT and CDR2 is FQNNGV. CDR3 nucleotides: TGTGCCAGCAGCTCCCAAGGGGGCAGGAATCAGCCCCAGCATTTT. Protein product: CASSSQGGRNQPQHF.

The V call is TRBV5-6, the J call TRBJ2-5; 9 bases line up with TRBD1. CDR3 length equals 14 residues. V gave up 4 bases and J gave up 9 bases; unmatched junction bases: 10. Looked up from germline, CDR1 is SGHDT and CDR2 is YYEEEE. The CDR3 region has the DNA TGTGCCAGCAGCCGCGGGACAGGGACGGGGGCCCAGTACTTC. Protein: CASSRGTGTGAQYF.

The gene calls are TRBV19 and TRBJ2-3; TRBD1 might be the D (6 bases). Trimming cost V 3 bases and J 2 bases, with 15 bases left between them. The CDR3 contains 16 residues. Germline assignment: CDR1 LNHDA and CDR2 SQIVND (reference sequence). CDR3: CASSIIAGDVTDTQYF. The DNA of the CDR3 is TGTGCCAGTAGTATCATCGCAGGGGATGTCACAGATACGCAGTATTTT.

The chain links TRBV6-2 or TRBV6-3 to TRBJ2-5, with a weak D call TRBD2 (5 bases). This CDR3 contains 14 residues. Per the germline V gene, CDR1 is MNHEY and CDR2 is SVGEGT. V gave up 0 bases and J gave up 6 bases, with 11 bases separating them. DNA for the CDR3: TGTGCCAGCAGTTACTCGACGGGGAGTCAGACCCAGTACTTC. Its protein product is CASSYSTGSQTQYF.

This clone was seen only once. The V gene is TRBV7-9, the J gene TRBJ2-5; 9 bases match TRBD1. CDR1 is SEHNR, CDR2 FQNEAQ, per germline (reference sequence). The V and J ends lost 5 bases and 4 bases, in that order; junction bases with no gene match: 8. The CDR3 length is 15 residues. The DNA of the CDR3 is TGTGCCAGCAGCCCTCGGGACAGGGTTATAGAGACCCAGTACTTC. It is translated as CASSPRDRVIETQYF.

J is TRBJ2-5 and V is TRBV10-3; 9 nucleotides line up with TRBD1. Unmatched junction bases numbered 12, after V lost 11 bases and J lost 2 bases. This CDR3 comprises 15 residues. The V gene's germline CDR1 is ENHRY and CDR2 SYGVKD. CDR3 coding DNA: TGTGCCGCCTCTCGGGACAGGGCATCTCAAGAGACCCAGTACTTC. Translated, it gives CAASRDRASQETQYF.

J is TRBJ2-3 and V is TRBV25-1; D might be TRBD1 (6 bases). Germline V gives CDR1 MGHDK, CDR2 SYGVNS. The CDR3 is 13 amino acids. V lost 6 bases to trimming and J lost 2 bases, with 9 bases between them. CDR3 in amino acids: CASRDSNTDTQYF. The CDR3 region has the DNA TGTGCCAGCAGGGACAGTAACACAGATACGCAGTATTTT. Variable domain in full (rest from reference TRBV25-1 and TRBJ2-3): EADIYQTPRYLVIGTGKKITLECSQTMGHDKMYWYQQDPGMELHLIHYSYGVNSTEKGDLSSESTVSRIRTEHFPLTLESARPSHTSQYLCASRDSNTDTQYFGPGTRLTVL.

The chain carries TRBV6-2 or TRBV6-3 and TRBJ1-6; the D is unclear. The CDR3 spans 15 residues. The V end was cut by 2 bases, the J end by 4 bases, with 9 bases between. In germline, CDR1 is MNHEY, CDR2 SVGEGT. The DNA for the CDR3 is TGTGCCAGCAGTTACGAGAGATCTTATAATTCACCCCTCCACTTT. Protein product: CASSYERSYNSPLHF.

The rearrangement links TRBV5-1 to TRBJ2-7, with 7 bases fitting TRBD1. The CDR3 is 17 residues long. V trimming: 4 bases; J trimming: 6 bases; junction bases outside the gene matches: 19. The germline V gene encodes CDR1 SGHRS and CDR2 YFSETQ. The CDR3 DNA sequence: TGCGCCAGCAGCCCGGAAGGGACAGTTTTTATAAACGGCGAGCAGTACTTC. It translates to CASSPEGTVFINGEQYF.

This sequence joins TRBV28 and TRBJ1-2; 7 nucleotides match TRBD1. The V segment lost 2 bases and the J segment 7 bases; nucleotides outside the gene matches: 4. The CDR3 extends over 13 amino acids. Germline V lookup: CDR1 MDHEN, CDR2 SYDVKM. The CDR3 DNA reads TGTGCCAGCAGTTTACGACAGGGTAGTGGCTACACCTTC. Its translation is CASSLRQGSGYTF.

The V call is TRBV5-1, the J call TRBJ1-2; the match to TRBD1 covers 10 bases. This CDR3 has 14 amino acids. Germline V gene data show CDR1 as SGHRS and CDR2 as YFSETQ. V lost 7 bases, J lost 10 bases, and 13 bases stayed unmatched. CDR3 in amino acids: CASGGTGAFNDYTF. DNA of the CDR3: TGCGCCAGCGGTGGGACAGGGGCCTTCAATGACTACACCTTC.

This clone turned up a few times. The chain uses TRBV21-1 and TRBJ1-2; TRBD1, the table's D call, lacks a check against the DNA. TRBV21-1 is a known pseudogene. The CDR3 totals 17 residues. The CDR3 region is CASSKGPDRVEGGGYTF. The CDR3 region has the DNA TGTGCCAGCAGCAAAGGCCCGGACAGGGTCGAGGGCGGGGGCTACACCTTC.

This clone was recorded a few times. The CDR3 spells CASSLGTGQTQYF. CDR3 coding DNA: TGTGCCAGCAGCTTAGGGACAGGACAGACCCAGTACTTC. This chain uses TRBV7-2 with TRBJ2-5; TRBD1 matches 7 bases. Germline values: CDR1 SGHTA, CDR2 FQGNSA. V lost 1 base to trimming and J lost 6 bases; unmatched junction nucleotides: 2. CDR3 length equals 13 residues. The variable domain in full, completed from reference TRBV7-2 and TRBJ2-5, reads GAGVSQSPSNKVTEKGKDVELRCDPISGHTALYWYRQSLGQGLEFLIYFQGNSAPDKSGLPSDRFSAERTGGSVSTLTIQRTQQEDSAVYLCASSLGTGQTQYFGPGTRLLVL.

The genes are TRBV2 and TRBJ1-5; D call uncertain. The CDR3 is 15 amino acids. Germline V gene lookup returns CDR1 SNHLY and CDR2 FYNNEI. With 8 bases removed from V and 2 bases from J, the gap between germline ends came to 16 bases. The CDR3 here is CASEVSRGGNQPQHF. For the CDR3, the DNA is TGTGCCAGCGAGGTATCCCGGGGAGGCAATCAGCCCCAGCATTTT. The whole variable domain, remainder taken from reference TRBV2 and TRBJ1-5, is EPEVTQTPSHQVTQMGQEVILRCVPISNHLYFYWYRQILGQKVEFLVSFYNNEISEKSEIFDDQFSVERPDGSNFTLKIRSTKLEDSAMYFCASEVSRGGNQPQHFGDGTRLSIL.

A single count supports this clone. This chain uses TRBV6-4 with TRBJ1-4, with D maybe TRBD1 (6 bases). Germline loops: CDR1 MRHNA, CDR2 SNTAGT. V lost 10 bases and J lost 7, with 25 bases in between. This CDR3 spans 16 amino acids. CDR3 DNA: TGTGCCACGCCTCCGGACGAGGACTTAGGGGGTGAAAAACTGTTTTTT. Encoded protein: CATPPDEDLGGEKLFF.

The CDR3 bases are TGTGCCATCCTCGACAGGGGGGTTACTGAAGCTTTCTTT. The encoded protein is CAILDRGVTEAFF. The chain is built from TRBV28 and TRBJ1-1; 9 nucleotides agree with TRBD1. The V gene's germline CDR1 is MDHEN and CDR2 SYDVKM. This CDR3 has 13 amino acids. Trimming at V came to 10 bases and at J to 5 bases, leaving 8 bases not matched to a gene. The variable domain in full, with the rest retrieved from reference TRBV28 and TRBJ1-1, is DVKVTQSSRYLVKRTGEKVFLECVQDMDHENMFWYRQDPGLGLRLIYFSYDVKMKEKGDIPEGYSVSREKKERFSLILESASTNQTSMYLCAILDRGVTEAFFGQGTRLTVV.

A few counts support this clone. The chain joins TRBV6-2 or TRBV6-3 to TRBJ1-2, with D uncertain. Germline V CDR1 and CDR2: MNHEY, SVGEGT. V lost 6 bases to trimming and J lost 4 bases, with 9 bases between them. CDR3 size: 12 residues. CDR3 protein: CASSLRSYGYTF. CDR3 DNA sequence: TGTGCCAGCAGCCTTCGGAGCTATGGCTACACCTTC.

The chain has TRBV27 and TRBJ2-3, with 8 bases aligning to TRBD2. This CDR3 spans 17 amino acids. Trimming at V came to 6 bases and at J to 1 base, leaving 12 bases not matched to a gene. Germline V gene data show CDR1 as MNHEY and CDR2 as SMNVEV (reference sequence). The CDR3 bases are TGTGCCAGCAGAATCTTCAAGCGGGGGAAGGGCACAGATACGCAGTATTTT. Translating it yields CASRIFKRGKGTDTQYF.

This clone showed up just once. V gene TRBV18 combines with J gene TRBJ1-3; 10 bases match TRBD1. The CDR3 contains 15 residues. CDR1 and CDR2 (germline): KGHSH, LQKENI. Trimming removed 3 bases from V and 3 bases from J; junction bases left unmatched: 2. DNA for the CDR3: TGTGCCAGCTCACCGACAGGGGGCAATGGAAACACCATATATTTT. Encoded protein: CASSPTGGNGNTIYF.

The rearrangement uses TRBV24-1 and TRBJ1-1; D uncertain. Trimming shortened V by 9 bases and J by 4 bases, and 20 bases separated the two germline ends. The CDR3 is 15 amino acids. Germline CDR1 KGHDR, CDR2 SFDVKD. The CDR3 DNA is TGTGCCACCTCACCGGGCCCGGGAAGGATCACTGAAGCTTTCTTT. Protein: CATSPGPGRITEAFF.